This T cell receptor beta chain was sequenced in a study of regulatory T cells in long-lasting Graves disease. Study-wide results and limits: Only peripheral blood was studied, not thyroid tissue. Persistent disease preferred TRBV28, TRBJ1-2 and TRBJ2-5; new disease, TRBV20-1 and TRBJ2-1.

Construction of the TCR beta libraries employed iRepertoire HTBI primers in conjunction with Arm-PCR of CDR3 regions. TCRdb reanalysed the multiplex PCR reads using MiXCR and keeps one entry per CDR3 protein. This table holds approximately 540,000 distinct CDR3 sequences, more than 10% found once. The CDR3 extends over 15 amino acids. Germline V gene data show CDR1 as MNHNS and CDR2 as SASEGT. Trimming took 6 bases from V and 5 from J; bases not matched to a gene: 9. A remark on this clonotype: The antigen is unknown.

As for time point: newly diagnosed GD, antithyroid drugs for less than 3 months. RNA extracted from PBMCs served as the sequencing template. The same data also went into a second study, on T cells in Graves' hyperthyroidism and ophthalmopathy. That work states: Using the HTBI primer set, a first-round RT-PCR was run on the TCR CDR3. Most thyroid clonotypes that were expanded above 0.001 also turned up in blood.

The receptor comes from a woman aged 25 to 39 with Graves disease. The sample here was peripheral blood mononuclear cells (PBMCs), taken at new diagnosis, from a patient treated with antithyroid drugs. The chain combines TRBV6-1 with TRBJ2-5, with 10 bases identical to TRBD1. CDR3 region: CASSRDRGGGETQYF. The CDR3 DNA follows: TGTGCCAGCAGCCGGGACAGGGGAGGAGGGGAGACCCAGTACTTC.